Reported below is one T cell receptor (beta chain). Profiled with immunoSEQ multiplex PCR; TCRdb holds only in-frame clones, not every one. The sample has some 69,000 clones, over 85% seen once. These data originate in a study of blood T cell repertoires in COVID-19. The CDR3 spans 15 residues. The junction had 1 base not matched to a gene; V was cut back by 0 bases and J by 2 bases. CDR1 is PRHDT and CDR2 is FYEKMQ in the germline V gene (reference sequence). The genes are TRBV13 and TRBJ2-7, with 10 bases that match TRBD1. This TCR derives from a man aged 55 to 70 with acute or convalescent COVID-19. Sequenced sample: peripheral blood. The CDR3 DNA is TGTGCCAGCAGCTTAGGGGGACAGGGGACCTACGAGCAGTACTTC. Translation gives CASSLGGQGTYEQYF.